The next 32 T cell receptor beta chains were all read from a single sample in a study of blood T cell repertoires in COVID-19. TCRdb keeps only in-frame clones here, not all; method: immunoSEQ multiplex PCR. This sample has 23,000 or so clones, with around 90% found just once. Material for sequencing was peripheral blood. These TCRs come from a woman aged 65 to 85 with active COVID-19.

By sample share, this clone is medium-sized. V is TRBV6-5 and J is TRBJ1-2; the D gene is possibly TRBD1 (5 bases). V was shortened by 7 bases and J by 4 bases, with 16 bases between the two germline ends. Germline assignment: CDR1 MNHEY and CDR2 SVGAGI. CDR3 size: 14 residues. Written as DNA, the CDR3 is TGTGCCAGCACCAACGGTAGGGGCACCTATGGCTACACCTTC. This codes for CASTNGRGTYGYTF.

CDR3 in amino acids: CASSLGGPSGAFF. The CDR3, as DNA: TGTGCCAGCAGTTTAGGAGGGCCTTCGGGGGCTTTCTTT. The gene calls are TRBV12-3 or TRBV12-4 and TRBJ1-1; D unclear. Trimming removed 1 base from V and 11 bases from J, with 14 bases in between. The CDR3 loop spans 13 amino acids.

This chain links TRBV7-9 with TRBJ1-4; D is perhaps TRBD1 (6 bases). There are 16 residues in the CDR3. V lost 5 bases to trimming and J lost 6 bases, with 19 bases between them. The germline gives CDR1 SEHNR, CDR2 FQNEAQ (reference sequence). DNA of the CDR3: TGTGCCAGCAGCACCCGGCCGGGGGGCGCAGATGAAAAACTGTTTTTT. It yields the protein CASSTRPGGADEKLFF.

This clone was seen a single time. CDR3 nucleotides: TGTGCCAGCAGAATAGCTGGGACAGCCTCCTACGAGCAGTACTTC. Its translation is CASRIAGTASYEQYF. The chain links TRBV6-5 to TRBJ2-7, with TRBD1 matching 7 bases. The CDR3 covers 15 residues. V dropped 6 bases and J dropped 0; count of bases not matched to a gene: 8. The germline gives CDR1 MNHEY, CDR2 SVGAGI.

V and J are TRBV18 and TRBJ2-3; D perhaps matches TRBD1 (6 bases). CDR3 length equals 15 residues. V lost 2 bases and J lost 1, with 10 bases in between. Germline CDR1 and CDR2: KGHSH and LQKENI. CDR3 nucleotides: TGTGCCAGCTCACCAGAGGCAGGGGGCACAGATACGCAGTATTTT. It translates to CASSPEAGGTDTQYF.

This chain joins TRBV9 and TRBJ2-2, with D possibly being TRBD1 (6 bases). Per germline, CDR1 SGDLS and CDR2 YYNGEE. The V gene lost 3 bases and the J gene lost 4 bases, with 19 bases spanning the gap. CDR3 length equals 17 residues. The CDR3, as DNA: TGTGCCAGCAGCGGGGGGCACGAGGGTTTTGGCACCGGGGAGCTGTTTTTT. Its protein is CASSGGHEGFGTGELFF.

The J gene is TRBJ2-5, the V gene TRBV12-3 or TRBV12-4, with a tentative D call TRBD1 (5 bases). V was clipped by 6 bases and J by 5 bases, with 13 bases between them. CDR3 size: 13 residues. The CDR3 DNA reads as TGTGCCAGCAGCCACCCAGGGCTGGAGACCCAGTACTTC. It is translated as CASSHPGLETQYF.

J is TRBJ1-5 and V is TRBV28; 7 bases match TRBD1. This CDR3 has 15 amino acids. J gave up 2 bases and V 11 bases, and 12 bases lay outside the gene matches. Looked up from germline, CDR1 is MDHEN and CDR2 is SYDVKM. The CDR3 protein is CAAGGLYFGNQPQHF. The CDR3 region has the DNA TGTGCCGCAGGGGGACTGTATTTTGGCAATCAGCCCCAGCATTTT.

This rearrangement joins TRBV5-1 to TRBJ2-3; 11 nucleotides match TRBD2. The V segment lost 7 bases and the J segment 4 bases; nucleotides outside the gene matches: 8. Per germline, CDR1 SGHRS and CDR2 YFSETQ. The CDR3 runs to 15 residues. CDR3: CASGSSGGAADTQYF. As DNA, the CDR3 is TGCGCCAGCGGAAGTAGCGGGGGGGCCGCAGATACGCAGTATTTT. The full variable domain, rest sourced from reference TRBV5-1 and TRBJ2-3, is KAGVTQTPRYLIKTRGQQVTLSCSPISGHRSVSWYQQTPGQGLQFLFEYFSETQRNKGNFPGRFSGRQFSNSRSEMNVSTLELGDSALYLCASGSSGGAADTQYFGPGTRLTVL.

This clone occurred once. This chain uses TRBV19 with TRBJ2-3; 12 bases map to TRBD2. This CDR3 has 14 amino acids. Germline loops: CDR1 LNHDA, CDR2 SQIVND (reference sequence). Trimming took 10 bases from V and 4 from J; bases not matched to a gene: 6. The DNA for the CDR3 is TGTGCCACCCATGCTAGCGGGGGGGCAGATACGCAGTATTTT. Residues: CATHASGGADTQYF.

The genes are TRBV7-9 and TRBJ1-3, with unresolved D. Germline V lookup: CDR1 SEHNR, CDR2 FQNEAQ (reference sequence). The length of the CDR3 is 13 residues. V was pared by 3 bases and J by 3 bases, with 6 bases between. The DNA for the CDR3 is TGTGCCAGCAGCTTTTCTTATGGAAACACCATATATTTT. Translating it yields CASSFSYGNTIYF.

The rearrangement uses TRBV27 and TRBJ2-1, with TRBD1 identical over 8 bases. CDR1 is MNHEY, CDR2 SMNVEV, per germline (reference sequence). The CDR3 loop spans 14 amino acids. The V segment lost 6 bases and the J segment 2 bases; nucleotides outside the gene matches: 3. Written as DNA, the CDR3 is TGTGCCAGCAGGAAACAGGGGGCCTACAATGAGCAGTTCTTC. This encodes CASRKQGAYNEQFF.

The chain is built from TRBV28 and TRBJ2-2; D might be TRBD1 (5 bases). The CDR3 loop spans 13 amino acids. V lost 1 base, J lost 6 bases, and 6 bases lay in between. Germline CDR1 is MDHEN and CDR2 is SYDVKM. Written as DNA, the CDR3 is TGTGCCAGCAGTTTATTACAGGCCGGGGAGCTGTTTTTT. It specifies CASSLLQAGELFF.

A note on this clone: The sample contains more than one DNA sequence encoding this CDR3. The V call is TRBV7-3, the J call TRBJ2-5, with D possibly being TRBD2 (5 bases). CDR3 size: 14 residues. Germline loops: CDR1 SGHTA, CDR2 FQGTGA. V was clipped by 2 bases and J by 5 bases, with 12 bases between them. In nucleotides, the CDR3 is TGTGCCAGCAGCTTAGCCGGAGGCGGTGAGACCCAGTACTTC. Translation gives CASSLAGGGETQYF.

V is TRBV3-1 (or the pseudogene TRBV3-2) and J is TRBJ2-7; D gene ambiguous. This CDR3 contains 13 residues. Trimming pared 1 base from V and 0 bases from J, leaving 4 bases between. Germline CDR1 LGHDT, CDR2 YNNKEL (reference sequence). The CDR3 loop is CASSQAFSYEQYF. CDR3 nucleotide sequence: TGTGCCAGCAGCCAAGCCTTCTCCTACGAGCAGTACTTC.

The CDR3 protein is CASSELGQSDNEQFF. In DNA, the CDR3 is TGTGCCAGCAGTGAGCTGGGACAGTCCGACAATGAGCAGTTCTTC. J is TRBJ2-1 and V is TRBV2; 7 nucleotides match TRBD1. J was trimmed by 5 bases and V by 3 bases; bases with no gene match: 7. The length of the CDR3 is 15 residues. Per the germline V gene, CDR1 is SNHLY and CDR2 is FYNNEI.

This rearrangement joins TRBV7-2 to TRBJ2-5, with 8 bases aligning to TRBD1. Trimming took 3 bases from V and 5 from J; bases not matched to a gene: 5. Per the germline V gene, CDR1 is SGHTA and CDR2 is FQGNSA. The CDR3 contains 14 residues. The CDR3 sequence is CASSFGQGLETQYF. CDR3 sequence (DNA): TGTGCCAGCAGCTTTGGACAGGGATTGGAGACCCAGTACTTC.

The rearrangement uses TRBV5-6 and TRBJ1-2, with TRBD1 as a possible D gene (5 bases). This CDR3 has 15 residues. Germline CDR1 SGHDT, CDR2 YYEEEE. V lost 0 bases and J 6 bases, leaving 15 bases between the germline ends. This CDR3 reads CASSLVSGYAHGYTF. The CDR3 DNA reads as TGTGCCAGCAGCTTGGTATCAGGGTATGCGCATGGCTACACCTTC. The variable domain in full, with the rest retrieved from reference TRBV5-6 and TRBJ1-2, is DAGVTQSPTHLIKTRGQQVTLRCSPKSGHDTVSWYQQALGQGPQFIFQYYEEEERQRGNFPDRFSGHQFPNYSSELNVNALLLGDSALYLCASSLVSGYAHGYTFGSGTRLTVV.

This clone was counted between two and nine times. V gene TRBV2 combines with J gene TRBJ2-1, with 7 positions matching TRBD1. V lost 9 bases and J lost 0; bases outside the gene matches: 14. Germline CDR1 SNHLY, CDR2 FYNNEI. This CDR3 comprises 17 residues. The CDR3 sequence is CARDQTGEGSSYNEQFF. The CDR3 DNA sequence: TGTGCCAGAGACCAAACAGGGGAAGGGAGCTCCTACAATGAGCAGTTCTTC.

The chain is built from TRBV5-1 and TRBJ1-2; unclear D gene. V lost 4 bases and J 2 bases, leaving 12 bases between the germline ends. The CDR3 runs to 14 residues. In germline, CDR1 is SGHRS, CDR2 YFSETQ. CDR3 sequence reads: CASSRVSRNYGYTF. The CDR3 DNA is TGCGCCAGCAGCCGCGTGAGTCGGAACTATGGCTACACCTTC.

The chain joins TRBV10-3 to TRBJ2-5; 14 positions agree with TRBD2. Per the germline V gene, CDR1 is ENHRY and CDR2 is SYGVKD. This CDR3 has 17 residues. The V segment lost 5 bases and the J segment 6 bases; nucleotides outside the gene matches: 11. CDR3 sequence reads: CAISSGLAGESQKTQYF. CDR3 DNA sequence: TGTGCCATCAGTTCGGGACTAGCGGGGGAAAGTCAGAAGACCCAGTACTTC.

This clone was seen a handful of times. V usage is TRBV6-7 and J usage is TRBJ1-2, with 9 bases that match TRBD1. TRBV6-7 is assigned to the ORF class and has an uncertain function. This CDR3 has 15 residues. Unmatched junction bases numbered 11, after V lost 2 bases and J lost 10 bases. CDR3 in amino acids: CASSYSPGTGRHYTF. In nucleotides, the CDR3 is TGTGCCAGCAGTTACAGTCCCGGGACAGGGCGCCACTACACCTTC.

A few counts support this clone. This CDR3 reads CASSQHHGGVAGSETQYF. The CDR3 DNA reads as TGCGCCAGCAGCCAACATCATGGGGGGGTAGCGGGGTCGGAGACCCAGTACTTC. V gene TRBV4-3 combines with J gene TRBJ2-5; 8 bases match TRBD2. CDR3 size: 18 residues. V dropped 2 bases and J dropped 5; count of bases not matched to a gene: 16. Germline V gene sequence: CDR1 LGHNA, CDR2 YSLEER.

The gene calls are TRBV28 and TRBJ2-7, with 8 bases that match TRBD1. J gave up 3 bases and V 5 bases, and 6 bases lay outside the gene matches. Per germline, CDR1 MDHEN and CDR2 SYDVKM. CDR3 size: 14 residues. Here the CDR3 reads CASSTSGGLYEQYF. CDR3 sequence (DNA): TGTGCCAGCAGTACCTCAGGGGGCCTCTACGAGCAGTACTTC.

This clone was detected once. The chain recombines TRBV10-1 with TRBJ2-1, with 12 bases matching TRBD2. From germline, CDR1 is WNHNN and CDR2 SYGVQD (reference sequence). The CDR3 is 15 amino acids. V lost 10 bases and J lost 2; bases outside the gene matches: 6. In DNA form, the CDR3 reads TGCGCCAAACGACTAGCGGGGGCGACCTACAATGAGCAGTTCTTC. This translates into CAKRLAGATYNEQFF.

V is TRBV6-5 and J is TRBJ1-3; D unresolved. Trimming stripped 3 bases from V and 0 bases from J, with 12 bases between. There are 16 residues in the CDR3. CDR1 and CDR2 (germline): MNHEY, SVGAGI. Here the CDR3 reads CASSYGRESSGNTIYF. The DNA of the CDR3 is TGTGCCAGCAGTTATGGGCGCGAGAGCTCTGGAAACACCATATATTTT.

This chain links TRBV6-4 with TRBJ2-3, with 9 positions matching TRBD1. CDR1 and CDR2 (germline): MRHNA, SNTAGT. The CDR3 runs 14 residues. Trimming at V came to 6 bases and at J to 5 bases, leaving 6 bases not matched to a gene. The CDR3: CASSWDRDGDTQYF. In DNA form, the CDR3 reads TGTGCCAGCAGCTGGGACAGGGATGGAGATACGCAGTATTTT.

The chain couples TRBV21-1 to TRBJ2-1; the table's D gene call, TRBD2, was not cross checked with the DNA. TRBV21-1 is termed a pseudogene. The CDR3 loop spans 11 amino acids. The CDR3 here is CASSNGYEQFF. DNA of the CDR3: TGTGCCAGCAGCAACGGGTATGAGCAGTTCTTC.

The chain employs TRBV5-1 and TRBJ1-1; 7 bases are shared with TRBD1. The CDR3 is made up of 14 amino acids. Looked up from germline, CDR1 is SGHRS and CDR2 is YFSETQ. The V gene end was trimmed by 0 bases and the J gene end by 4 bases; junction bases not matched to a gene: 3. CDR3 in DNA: TGCGCCAGCAGCTTGGCCGACAGGGTCACTGAAGCTTTCTTT. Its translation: CASSLADRVTEAFF.

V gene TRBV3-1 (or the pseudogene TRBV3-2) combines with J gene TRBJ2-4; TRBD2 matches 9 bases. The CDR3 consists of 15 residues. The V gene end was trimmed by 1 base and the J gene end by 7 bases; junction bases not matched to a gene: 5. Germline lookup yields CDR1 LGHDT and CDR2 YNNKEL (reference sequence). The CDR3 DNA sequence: TGTGCCAGCAGCCAAGGGCTAGCGGGGCGGAACATTCAGTACTTC. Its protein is CASSQGLAGRNIQYF.

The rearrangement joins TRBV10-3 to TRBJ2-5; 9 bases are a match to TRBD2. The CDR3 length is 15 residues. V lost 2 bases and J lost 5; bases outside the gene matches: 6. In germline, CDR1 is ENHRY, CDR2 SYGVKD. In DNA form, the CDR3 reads TGTGCCATCAGTGAGGCGACTAGCGGTGGGGAGACCCAGTACTTC. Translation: CAISEATSGGETQYF.

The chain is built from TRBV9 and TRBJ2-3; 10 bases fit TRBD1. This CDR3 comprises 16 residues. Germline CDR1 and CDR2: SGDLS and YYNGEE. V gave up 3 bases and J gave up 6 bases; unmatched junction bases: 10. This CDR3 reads CASSAGIGQGDDTQYF. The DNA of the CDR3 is TGTGCCAGCAGCGCAGGGATTGGACAGGGGGACGATACGCAGTATTTT.